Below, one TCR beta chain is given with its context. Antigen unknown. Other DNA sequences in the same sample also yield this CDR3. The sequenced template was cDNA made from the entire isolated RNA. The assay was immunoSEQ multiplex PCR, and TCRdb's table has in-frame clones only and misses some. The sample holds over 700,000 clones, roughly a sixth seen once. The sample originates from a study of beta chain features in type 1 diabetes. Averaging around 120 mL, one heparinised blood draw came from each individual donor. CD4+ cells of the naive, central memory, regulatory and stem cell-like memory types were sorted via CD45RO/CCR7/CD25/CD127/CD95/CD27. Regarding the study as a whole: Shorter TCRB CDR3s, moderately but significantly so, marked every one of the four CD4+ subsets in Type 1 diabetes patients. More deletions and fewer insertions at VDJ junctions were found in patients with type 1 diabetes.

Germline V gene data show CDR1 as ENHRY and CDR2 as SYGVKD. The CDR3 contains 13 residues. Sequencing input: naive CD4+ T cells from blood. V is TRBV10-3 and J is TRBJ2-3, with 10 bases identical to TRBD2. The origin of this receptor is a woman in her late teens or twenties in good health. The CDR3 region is CATATSGTDTQYF. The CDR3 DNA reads TGTGCTACCGCGACTAGCGGGACAGATACGCAGTATTTT.